The text below deals with one T cell receptor (beta chain). Its antigen is still unknown. This record comes from a study of T cell responses to AZD1222 COVID-19 vaccine. Study in general: Doses given second, at about 4 or about 12 weeks, were pooled. Study conclusions and caveats: Spike-specific TCR depth and breadth grew after two AZD1222 doses. Within unmutated variant regions lay the reported targets of nearly half of spike-specific TCRs.

The data were produced by immunoSEQ multiplex PCR, yet TCRdb's version contains in-frame clones alone and is incomplete. This table has about 140,000 clones, 75% to 95% appearing once. V lost 4 bases, J lost 0 bases, and 9 bases stayed unmatched. The germline V gene encodes CDR1 SQVTM and CDR2 ANQGSEA. This CDR3 comprises 17 residues. This chain joins TRBV29-1 and TRBJ1-4; 9 nucleotides agree with TRBD1. The sequence derives from an adult in good health. Sequences were derived from peripheral blood, sampled on day 0 of AZD1222 vaccination. The DNA for the CDR3 is TGCAGCGTTGGACGGACAGGGGCCACGGCAACTAATGAAAAACTGTTTTTT. It codes for CSVGRTGATATNEKLFF.